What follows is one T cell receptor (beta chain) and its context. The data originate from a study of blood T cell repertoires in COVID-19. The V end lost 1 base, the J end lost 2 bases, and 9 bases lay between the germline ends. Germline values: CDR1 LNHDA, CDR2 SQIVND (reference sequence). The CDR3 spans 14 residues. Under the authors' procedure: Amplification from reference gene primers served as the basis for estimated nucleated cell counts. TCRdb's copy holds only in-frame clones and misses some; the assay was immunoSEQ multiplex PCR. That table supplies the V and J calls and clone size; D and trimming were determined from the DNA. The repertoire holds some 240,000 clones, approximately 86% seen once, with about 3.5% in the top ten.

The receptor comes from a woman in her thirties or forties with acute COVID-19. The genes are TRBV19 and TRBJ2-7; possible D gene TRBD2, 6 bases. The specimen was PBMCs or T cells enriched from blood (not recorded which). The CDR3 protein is CASSIGRGPYEQYF. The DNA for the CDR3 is TGTGCCAGTAGTATAGGGAGGGGACCCTACGAGCAGTACTTC.